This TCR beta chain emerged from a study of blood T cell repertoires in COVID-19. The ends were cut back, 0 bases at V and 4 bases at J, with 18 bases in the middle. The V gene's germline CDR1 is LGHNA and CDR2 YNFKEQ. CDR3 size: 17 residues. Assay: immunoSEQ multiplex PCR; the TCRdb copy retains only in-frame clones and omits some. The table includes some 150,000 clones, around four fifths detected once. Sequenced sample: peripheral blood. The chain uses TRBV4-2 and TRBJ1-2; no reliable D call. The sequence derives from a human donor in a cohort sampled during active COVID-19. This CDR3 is CASSQDLRPEAFYGYTF. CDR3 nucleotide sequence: TGTGCCAGCAGCCAAGATCTTCGCCCAGAGGCGTTCTATGGCTACACCTTC.